A single sample gave rise to the 19 T cell receptor beta chains below, sequenced in a study of early T cells in non-severe SARS-CoV-2 infection (dated by TCRdb to the early 2020s). Library method: 5' RACE. Sequencing took place on a NextSeq 500. The public reads were reprocessed in TCRdb via fastp at Q25 and MiXCR, keeping in-frame beta chains. Rows with one shared CDR3 protein collapse into an entry with the most common genes and DNA. Here the sample has 85,000 to 100,000 distinct CDR3 sequences; 11% occur a single time. In total, the top ten clones hold around 4.8% of the sample. Sample: whole blood, taken at baseline. These receptors were collected from an adult who was a healthcare worker with PCR-confirmed SARS-CoV-2 infection or an uninfected control (not recorded which).

The rearrangement uses TRBV7-2 and TRBJ2-3; 11 bases are a match to TRBD2. CDR1 is SGHTA, CDR2 FQGNSA, per germline. J was trimmed by 2 bases and V by 4 bases; bases with no gene match: 14. The CDR3 loop spans 19 amino acids. CDR3 DNA: TGTGCCAGCAGCTCCATCCCGGTACCGGGACTAGCGGACACAGATACGCAGTATTTT. It encodes CASSSIPVPGLADTDTQYF. Complete variable domain (other parts from reference TRBV7-2 and TRBJ2-3): GAGVSQSPSNKVTEKGKDVELRCDPISGHTALYWYRQSLGQGLEFLIYFQGNSAPDKSGLPSDRFSAERTGGSVSTLTIQRTQQEDSAVYLCASSSIPVPGLADTDTQYFGPGTRLTVL.

This clonotype came up many times. The chain recombines TRBV20-1 with TRBJ2-1, with 9 bases matching TRBD1. Germline CDR1 and CDR2: DFQATT and SNEGSKA (reference sequence). The CDR3 contains 17 residues. J gave up 2 bases and V 3 bases, and 11 bases lay outside the gene matches. CDR3 nucleotides: TGCAGTGCTAGGGCCCGGGACAGGGTAGGGGCCTACAATGAGCAGTTCTTC. This translates into CSARARDRVGAYNEQFF.

The CDR3 reads CASSPATGTPYNEQFF. CDR3 in DNA: TGTGCCAGCAGCCCTGCCACCGGGACACCCTACAATGAGCAGTTCTTC. The chain has TRBV11-2 and TRBJ2-1; D is perhaps TRBD1 (6 bases). Trimming removed 5 bases from V and 2 bases from J, with 16 bases in between. This CDR3 has 16 residues. Germline loops: CDR1 SGHAT, CDR2 FQNNGV.

This clonotype was seen a handful of times. The rearrangement uses TRBV10-2 and TRBJ1-6, with no clear D. The CDR3 spans 12 residues. Germline loops: CDR1 WSHSY, CDR2 SAAADI. Trimming took off 3 bases at V and 12 bases at J, with 9 bases between the two ends. CDR3 protein: CASSDDLGPLHF. CDR3 DNA: TGCGCCAGCAGTGACGACCTAGGACCCCTCCACTTT.

This clonotype occurred many times. The chain joins TRBV15 to TRBJ1-5; D unclear. Trimming took off 0 bases at V and 11 bases at J, with 20 bases between the two ends. The CDR3 loop spans 16 amino acids. Looked up from germline, CDR1 is LNHNV and CDR2 is YYDKDF (reference sequence). The CDR3 spells CATSREDTRGSRAQHF. The CDR3 DNA follows: TGTGCCACCAGCAGAGAAGACACCCGAGGGTCTAGGGCCCAGCATTTT.

This clonotype was detected ten times or more. This chain joins TRBV7-3 and TRBJ1-1; no definite D call. This CDR3 comprises 14 residues. Deletions cut 2 bases from V and 6 bases from J, with 13 bases between. In germline, CDR1 is SGHTA, CDR2 FQGTGA. The CDR3 DNA reads as TGTGCCAGCAGCTTATCCAACGGGAGGGCTGAAGCTTTCTTT. Translating it yields CASSLSNGRAEAFF.

This clonotype was detected a few times. The chain links TRBV5-5 to TRBJ2-7; 7 bases fit TRBD1. The junction had 13 bases not matched to a gene; V was cut back by 4 bases and J by 6 bases. Germline loops: CDR1 SGHKS, CDR2 YYEKEE (reference sequence). The CDR3 is 15 residues long. The CDR3 loop reads CASSPTADRVGEQYF. The CDR3 DNA sequence: TGTGCCAGCAGCCCGACCGCCGACAGGGTAGGCGAGCAGTACTTC.

The chain is built from TRBV20-1 and TRBJ1-1; no definite D call. The CDR3 has 13 residues. Trimming removed 7 bases at V and 1 base at J, with 13 bases between. Germline CDR1 is DFQATT and CDR2 is SNEGSKA (reference sequence). CDR3 DNA sequence: TGCAGTGGATGGTTTTACGGGAACACTGAAGCTTTCTTT. Amino acids: CSGWFYGNTEAFF.

The chain recombines TRBV21-1 with TRBJ1-6; the D call TRBD1 from the table was never checked on the DNA. TRBV21-1 is a listed pseudogene. CDR3 length: 19 amino acids. DNA for the CDR3: TGTGCCAGCAGCAAACCAGCCCGGGACAGGGGGGTGGAGAATTCACCCCTCCACTTT. It encodes CASSKPARDRGVENSPLHF.

Ten or more counts support this clonotype. This chain uses TRBV11-2 with TRBJ2-3; D may match TRBD1 or TRBD2 (5 bases each). The germline CDR1 and CDR2 sequences are SGHAT and FQNNGV. V was pared by 6 bases and J by 6 bases, with 19 bases between. The CDR3 covers 15 residues. CDR3 in DNA: TGTGCCAGCAGATTTCCGGGACGGAGGCGGGATACGCAGTATTTT. Translated, it gives CASRFPGRRRDTQYF.

The table lists this clonotype with a few counts. The chain joins TRBV9 to TRBJ2-1; D is unclear. V was shortened by 4 bases and J by 12 bases, with 17 bases between the two germline ends. The CDR3 loop spans 13 amino acids. Germline V gene sequence: CDR1 SGDLS, CDR2 YYNGEE. CDR3 protein: CASSRPSRRPQFF. CDR3 sequence (DNA): TGTGCCAGCAGCCGCCCATCCAGACGCCCGCAGTTCTTC.

The chain couples TRBV24-1 to TRBJ2-3; no clear D gene. The CDR3 totals 13 residues. CDR1 KGHDR and CDR2 SFDVKD come from the germline V gene. Trimming took off 6 bases at V and 2 bases at J, with 8 bases between the two ends. The CDR3 protein is CATSSQVTDTQYF. DNA for the CDR3: TGTGCCACCAGTTCTCAAGTCACAGATACGCAGTATTTT.

This clonotype turned up a few times. The chain couples TRBV4-2 to TRBJ2-5; D remains unclear. The germline V gene has CDR1 LGHNA and CDR2 YNFKEQ. This CDR3 spans 11 amino acids. Trimming removed 0 bases from V and 7 bases from J, with 3 bases in between. The CDR3 region has the DNA TGTGCCAGCAGCCAAGATTGGACCCAGTACTTC. Its translation is CASSQDWTQYF.

V usage is TRBV11-2 and J usage is TRBJ2-3, with D unresolved. The germline V and J ends were trimmed by 2 bases and 5 bases, with 5 bases remaining between them. This CDR3 comprises 12 residues. Germline loops: CDR1 SGHAT, CDR2 FQNNGV. In DNA, the CDR3 is TGTGCCAGCAGCTTAATCTTAGATACGCAGTATTTT. Translation gives CASSLILDTQYF.

The chain has TRBV7-9 and TRBJ2-1, with D tentatively TRBD1 (5 bases). Looked up from germline, CDR1 is SEHNR and CDR2 is FQNEAQ (reference sequence). V was pared by 5 bases and J by 8 bases, with 13 bases between. There are 13 residues in the CDR3. The CDR3 DNA reads TGTGCCAGCAGCCCCGTGCAGGGCCATGAGCAGTTCTTC. This translates into CASSPVQGHEQFF.

This clonotype was detected a few times. V is TRBV28 and J is TRBJ1-2; D gene uncertain. V was cut by 7 bases and J by 0 bases, with 12 bases left in between. The CDR3 has 14 residues. Germline V gene data show CDR1 as MDHEN and CDR2 as SYDVKM. CDR3 nucleotides: TGTGCCAGCACCCTCCTTGCCACTAACTATGGCTACACCTTC. Amino acids: CASTLLATNYGYTF.

This clonotype turned up a few times. The chain uses TRBV13 and TRBJ2-7; 11 bases line up with TRBD2. The CDR3 covers 15 residues. V trimming: 4 bases; J trimming: 3 bases; junction bases outside the gene matches: 5. Germline V CDR1 and CDR2: PRHDT, FYEKMQ (reference sequence). The CDR3, as DNA: TGTGCCAGCAGCTCCCAGACTAGCGGGAACTACGAGCAGTACTTC. Its protein product is CASSSQTSGNYEQYF.

The V gene is TRBV20-1, the J gene TRBJ2-7; D tentatively reads TRBD1 or TRBD2 (5 bases each). Germline values: CDR1 DFQATT, CDR2 SNEGSKA (reference sequence). Trimming removed 1 base from V and 4 bases from J, with 17 bases in between. The length of the CDR3 is 15 residues. The CDR3 nucleotides are TGCAGTGCTAGAGTTGCGAGGGGTAGCAGTTACGAGCAGTACTTC. This sequence encodes CSARVARGSSYEQYF.

There are a few counts of this clonotype. This sequence joins TRBV18 and TRBJ2-7; weak D call: TRBD2 (6 bases). The germline V gene has CDR1 KGHSH and CDR2 LQKENI. This CDR3 is built from 15 residues. Trimming stripped 2 bases from V and 4 bases from J, with 15 bases between. The CDR3 coding sequence is TGTGCCAGCTCACCAGAGCCTAGCGTTGCTTACGAGCAGTACTTC. Protein sequence: CASSPEPSVAYEQYF.